Described below is a single T cell receptor (beta chain) sequence and its context. Method: immunoSEQ multiplex PCR; TCRdb's copy keeps in-frame clones and lacks some. The repertoire holds around 42,000 clones, with 91% as singletons. The data stem from a study of T cell changes during pregnancy in multiple sclerosis. V dropped 0 bases and J dropped 6; count of bases not matched to a gene: 4. The CDR3 contains 15 residues. Germline V gene sequence: CDR1 LNHNV, CDR2 YYDKDF (reference sequence). The chain couples TRBV15 to TRBJ2-3, with TRBD1 identical over 9 bases. This sequence originates from a female donor in good health, enrolled as a control in a pregnancy study. This sample comprised CD4+ T cells from peripheral blood mononuclear cells, obtained in the second trimester of pregnancy. This CDR3 is CATSREYRGLDTQYF. DNA of the CDR3: TGTGCCACCAGCAGAGAATACAGGGGGCTGGATACGCAGTATTTT.